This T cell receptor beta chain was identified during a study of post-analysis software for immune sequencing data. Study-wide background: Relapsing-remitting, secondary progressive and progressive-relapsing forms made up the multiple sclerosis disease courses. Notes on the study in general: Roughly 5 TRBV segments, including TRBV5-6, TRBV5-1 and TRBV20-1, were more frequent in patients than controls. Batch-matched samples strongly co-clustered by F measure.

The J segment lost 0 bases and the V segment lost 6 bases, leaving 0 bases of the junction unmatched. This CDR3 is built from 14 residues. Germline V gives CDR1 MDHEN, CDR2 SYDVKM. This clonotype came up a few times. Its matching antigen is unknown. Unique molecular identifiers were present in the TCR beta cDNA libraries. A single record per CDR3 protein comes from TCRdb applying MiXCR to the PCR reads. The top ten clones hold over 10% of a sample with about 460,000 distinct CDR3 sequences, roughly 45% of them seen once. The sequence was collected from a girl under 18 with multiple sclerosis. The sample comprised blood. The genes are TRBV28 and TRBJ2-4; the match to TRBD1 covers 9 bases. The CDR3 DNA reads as TGTGCCAGCAGGGACAGGGGAGCCAAAAACATTCAGTACTTC. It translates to CASRDRGAKNIQYF.